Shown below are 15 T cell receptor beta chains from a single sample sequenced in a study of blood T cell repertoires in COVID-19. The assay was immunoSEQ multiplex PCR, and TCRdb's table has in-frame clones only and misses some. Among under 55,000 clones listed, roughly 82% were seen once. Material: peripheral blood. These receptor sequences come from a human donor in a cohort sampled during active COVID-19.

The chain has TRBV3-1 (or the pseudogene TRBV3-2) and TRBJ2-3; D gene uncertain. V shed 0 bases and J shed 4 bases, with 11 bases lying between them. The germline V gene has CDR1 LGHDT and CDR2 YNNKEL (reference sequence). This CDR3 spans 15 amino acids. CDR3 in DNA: TGTGCCAGCAGCCAAGATAAGGTTCGGGCAGATACGCAGTATTTT. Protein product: CASSQDKVRADTQYF.

The CDR3 nucleotides read TGTGCCTGGAGGGCGTCCGGGAATTCACCCCTCCACTTT. As protein: CAWRASGNSPLHF. V usage is TRBV30 and J usage is TRBJ1-6; no firm D call. Germline values: CDR1 GTSNPN, CDR2 SVGIG (reference sequence). Deletions cut 3 bases from V and 7 bases from J, with 10 bases between. This CDR3 region has 13 residues.

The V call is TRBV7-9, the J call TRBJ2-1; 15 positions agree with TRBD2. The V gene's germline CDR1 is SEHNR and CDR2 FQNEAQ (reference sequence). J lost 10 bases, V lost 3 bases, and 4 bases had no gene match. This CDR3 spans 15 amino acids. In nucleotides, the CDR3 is TGTGCCAGCAGCTTGAGGACTAGCGGGAGGGGAGAGCAGTTCTTC. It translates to CASSLRTSGRGEQFF. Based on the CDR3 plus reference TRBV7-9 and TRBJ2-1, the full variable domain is DTGVSQNPRHKITKRGQNVTFRCDPISEHNRLYWYRQTLGQGPEFLTYFQNEAQLEKSRLLSDRFSAERPKGSFSTLEIQRTEQGDSAMYLCASSLRTSGRGEQFFGPGTRLTVL.

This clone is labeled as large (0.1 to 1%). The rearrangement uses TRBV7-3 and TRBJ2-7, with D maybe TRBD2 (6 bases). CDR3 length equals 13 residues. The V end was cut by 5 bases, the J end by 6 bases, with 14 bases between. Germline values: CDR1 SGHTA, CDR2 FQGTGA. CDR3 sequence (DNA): TGTGCCAGCAGCCCAAAGATGGGGGGCGAGCAGTACTTC. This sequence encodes CASSPKMGGEQYF.

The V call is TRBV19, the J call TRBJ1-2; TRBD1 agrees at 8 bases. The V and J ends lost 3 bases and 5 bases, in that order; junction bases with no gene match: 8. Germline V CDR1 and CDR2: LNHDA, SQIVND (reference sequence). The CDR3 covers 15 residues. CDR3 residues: CASSILGQGTYGYTF. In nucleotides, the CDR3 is TGTGCCAGTAGTATCCTCGGACAGGGAACGTATGGCTACACCTTC.

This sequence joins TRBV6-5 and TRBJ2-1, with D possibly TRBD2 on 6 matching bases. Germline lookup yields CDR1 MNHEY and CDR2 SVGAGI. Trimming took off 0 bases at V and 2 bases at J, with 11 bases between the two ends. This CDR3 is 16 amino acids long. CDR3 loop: CASSYSRGGPYNEQFF. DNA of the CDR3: TGTGCCAGCAGTTACTCGCGGGGAGGACCCTACAATGAGCAGTTCTTC.

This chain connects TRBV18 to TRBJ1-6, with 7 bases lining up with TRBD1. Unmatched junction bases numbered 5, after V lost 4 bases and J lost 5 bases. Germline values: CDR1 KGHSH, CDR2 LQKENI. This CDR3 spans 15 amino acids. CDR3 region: CASSLRDSDNSPLHF. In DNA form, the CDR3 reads TGTGCCAGCTCACTCCGGGACAGTGATAATTCACCCCTCCACTTT.

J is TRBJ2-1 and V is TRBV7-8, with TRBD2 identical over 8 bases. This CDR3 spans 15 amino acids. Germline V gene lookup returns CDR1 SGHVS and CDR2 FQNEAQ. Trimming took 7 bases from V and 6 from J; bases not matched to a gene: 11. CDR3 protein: CASTRRAGVSNEQFF. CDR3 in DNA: TGTGCCAGCACCCGCCGAGCGGGAGTCAGCAATGAGCAGTTCTTC.

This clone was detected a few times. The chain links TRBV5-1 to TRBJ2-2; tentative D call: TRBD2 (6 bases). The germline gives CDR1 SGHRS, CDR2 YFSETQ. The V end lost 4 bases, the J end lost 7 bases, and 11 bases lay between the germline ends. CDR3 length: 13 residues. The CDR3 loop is CASSEREHGELFF. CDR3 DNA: TGCGCCAGCAGCGAACGGGAGCACGGGGAGCTGTTTTTT.

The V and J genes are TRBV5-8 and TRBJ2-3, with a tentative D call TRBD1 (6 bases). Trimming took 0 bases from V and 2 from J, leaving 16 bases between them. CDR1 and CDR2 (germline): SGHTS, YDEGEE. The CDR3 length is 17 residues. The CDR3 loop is CASSLAEIWGLTDTQYF. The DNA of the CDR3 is TGTGCCAGCAGCTTGGCAGAGATCTGGGGGCTCACAGATACGCAGTATTTT. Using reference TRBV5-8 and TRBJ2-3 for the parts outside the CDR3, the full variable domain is EAGVTQSPTHLIKTRGQQATLRCSPISGHTSVYWYQQALGLGLQFLLWYDEGEERNRGNFPPRFSGRQFPNYSSELNVNALELEDSALYLCASSLAEIWGLTDTQYFGPGTRLTVL.

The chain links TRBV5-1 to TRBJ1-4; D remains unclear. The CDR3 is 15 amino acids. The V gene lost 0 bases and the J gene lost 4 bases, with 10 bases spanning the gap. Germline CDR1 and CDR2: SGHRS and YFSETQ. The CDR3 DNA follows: TGCGCCAGCAGCTTGGGCGTGTTATTTAATGAAAAACTGTTTTTT. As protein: CASSLGVLFNEKLFF. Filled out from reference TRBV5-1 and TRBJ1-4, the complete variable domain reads KAGVTQTPRYLIKTRGQQVTLSCSPISGHRSVSWYQQTPGQGLQFLFEYFSETQRNKGNFPGRFSGRQFSNSRSEMNVSTLELGDSALYLCASSLGVLFNEKLFFGSGTQLSVL.

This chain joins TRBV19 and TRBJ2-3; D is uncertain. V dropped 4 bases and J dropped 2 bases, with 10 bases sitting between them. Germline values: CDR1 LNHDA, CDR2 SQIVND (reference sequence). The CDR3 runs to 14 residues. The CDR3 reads CASSTGGTTDTQYF. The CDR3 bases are TGTGCCAGTAGTACTGGCGGAACCACAGATACGCAGTATTTT.

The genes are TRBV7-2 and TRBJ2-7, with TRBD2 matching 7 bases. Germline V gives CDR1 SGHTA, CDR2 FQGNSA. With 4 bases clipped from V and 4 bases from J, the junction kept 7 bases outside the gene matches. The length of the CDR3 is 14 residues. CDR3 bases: TGTGCCAGCAGCTCGACTAGCCAATCTTACGAGCAGTACTTC. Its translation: CASSSTSQSYEQYF. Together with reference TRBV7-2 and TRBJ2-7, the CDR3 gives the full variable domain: GAGVSQSPSNKVTEKGKDVELRCDPISGHTALYWYRQSLGQGLEFLIYFQGNSAPDKSGLPSDRFSAERTGGSVSTLTIQRTQQEDSAVYLCASSSTSQSYEQYFGPGTRLTVT.

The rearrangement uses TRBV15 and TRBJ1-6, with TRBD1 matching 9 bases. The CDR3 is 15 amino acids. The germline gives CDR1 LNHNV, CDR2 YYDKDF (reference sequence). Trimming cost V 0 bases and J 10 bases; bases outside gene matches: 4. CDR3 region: CATSRDRQGESPLHF. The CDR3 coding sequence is TGTGCCACCAGCAGAGATCGACAGGGGGAATCACCCCTCCACTTT.

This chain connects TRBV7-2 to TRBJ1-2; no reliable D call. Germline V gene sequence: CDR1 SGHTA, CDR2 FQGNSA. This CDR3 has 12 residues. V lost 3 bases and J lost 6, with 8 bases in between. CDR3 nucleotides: TGTGCCAGCAGCTTTACAGACCATGGCTACACCTTC. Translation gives CASSFTDHGYTF.